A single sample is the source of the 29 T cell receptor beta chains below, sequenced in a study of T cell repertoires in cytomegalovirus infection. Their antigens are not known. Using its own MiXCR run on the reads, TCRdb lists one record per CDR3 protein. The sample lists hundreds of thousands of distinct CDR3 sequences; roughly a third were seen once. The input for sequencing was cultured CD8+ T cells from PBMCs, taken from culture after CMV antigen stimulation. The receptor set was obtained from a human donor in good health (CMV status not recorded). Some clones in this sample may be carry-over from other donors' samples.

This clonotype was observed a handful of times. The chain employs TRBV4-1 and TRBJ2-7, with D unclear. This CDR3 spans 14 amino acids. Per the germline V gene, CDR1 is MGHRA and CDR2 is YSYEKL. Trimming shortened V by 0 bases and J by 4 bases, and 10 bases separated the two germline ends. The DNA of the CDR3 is TGCGCCAGCAGCCAAGACCTATACAATTACGAGCAGTACTTC. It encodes CASSQDLYNYEQYF.

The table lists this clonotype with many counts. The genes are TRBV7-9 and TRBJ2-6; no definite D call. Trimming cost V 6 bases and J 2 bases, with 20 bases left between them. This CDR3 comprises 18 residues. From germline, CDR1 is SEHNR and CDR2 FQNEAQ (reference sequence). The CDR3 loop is CASSTILGRSPGANVLTF. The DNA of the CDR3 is TGTGCCAGCAGTACTATCCTCGGACGCAGTCCTGGGGCCAACGTCCTGACTTTC.

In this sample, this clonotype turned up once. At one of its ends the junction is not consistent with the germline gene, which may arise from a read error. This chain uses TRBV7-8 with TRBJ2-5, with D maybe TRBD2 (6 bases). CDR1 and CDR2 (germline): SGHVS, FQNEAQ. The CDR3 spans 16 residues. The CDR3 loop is CASRLVTNGSQETQYF. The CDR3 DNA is TGTGCCAGCAGATTAGTAACTAACGGGAGCCAAGAGACCCAGTACTTC.

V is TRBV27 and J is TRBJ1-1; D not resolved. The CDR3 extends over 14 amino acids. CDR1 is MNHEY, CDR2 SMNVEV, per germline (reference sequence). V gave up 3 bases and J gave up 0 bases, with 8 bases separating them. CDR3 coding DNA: TGTGCCAGCAGTTTCATCGGGTTGAACACTGAAGCTTTCTTT. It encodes CASSFIGLNTEAFF.

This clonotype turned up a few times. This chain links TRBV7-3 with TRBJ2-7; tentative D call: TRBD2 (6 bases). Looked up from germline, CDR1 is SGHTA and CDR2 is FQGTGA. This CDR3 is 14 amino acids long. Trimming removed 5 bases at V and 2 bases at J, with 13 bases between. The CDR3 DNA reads TGTGCCAGCAGCCACCCCGGCGGGACCTACGAGCAGTACTTC. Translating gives CASSHPGGTYEQYF.

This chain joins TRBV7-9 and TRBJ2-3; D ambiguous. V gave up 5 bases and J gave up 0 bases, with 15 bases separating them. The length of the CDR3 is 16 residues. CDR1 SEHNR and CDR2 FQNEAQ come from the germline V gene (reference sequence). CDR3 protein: CASSAPLSRSTDTQYF. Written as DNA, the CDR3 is TGTGCCAGCAGCGCCCCACTATCCCGGAGCACAGATACGCAGTATTTT.

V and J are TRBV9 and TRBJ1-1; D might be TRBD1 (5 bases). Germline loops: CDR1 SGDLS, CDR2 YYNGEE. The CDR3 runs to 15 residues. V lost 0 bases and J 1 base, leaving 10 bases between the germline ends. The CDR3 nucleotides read TGTGCCAGCAGCGTAGCGACAGCTGAGAACACTGAAGCTTTCTTT. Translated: CASSVATAENTEAFF.

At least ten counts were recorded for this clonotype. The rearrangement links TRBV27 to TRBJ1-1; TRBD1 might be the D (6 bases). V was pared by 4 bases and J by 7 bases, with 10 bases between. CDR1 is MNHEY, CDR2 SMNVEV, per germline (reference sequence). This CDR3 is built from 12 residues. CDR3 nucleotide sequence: TGTGCCAGCAGTTCCGGACAGATTGAAGCTTTCTTT. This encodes CASSSGQIEAFF.

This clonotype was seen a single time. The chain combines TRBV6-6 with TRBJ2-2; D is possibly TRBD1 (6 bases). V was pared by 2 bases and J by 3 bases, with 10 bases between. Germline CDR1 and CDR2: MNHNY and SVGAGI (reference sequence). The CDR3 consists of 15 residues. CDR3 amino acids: CASSYKGVYTGELFF. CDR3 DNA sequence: TGTGCCAGCAGTTACAAGGGGGTGTACACCGGGGAGCTGTTTTTT.

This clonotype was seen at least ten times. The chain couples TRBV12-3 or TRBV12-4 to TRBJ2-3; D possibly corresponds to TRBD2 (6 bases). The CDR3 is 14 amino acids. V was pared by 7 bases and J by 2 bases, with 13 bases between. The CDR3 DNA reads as TGTGCCAGCACCTTCGGGGGTTACACAGATACGCAGTATTTT. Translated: CASTFGGYTDTQYF.

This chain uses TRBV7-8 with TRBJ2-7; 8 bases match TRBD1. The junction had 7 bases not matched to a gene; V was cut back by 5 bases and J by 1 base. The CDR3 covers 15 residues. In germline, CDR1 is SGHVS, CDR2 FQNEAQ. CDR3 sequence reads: CASSPRTGYSYEQYV. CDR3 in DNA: TGTGCCAGCAGCCCCCGGACAGGGTATTCCTACGAGCAGTACGTC.

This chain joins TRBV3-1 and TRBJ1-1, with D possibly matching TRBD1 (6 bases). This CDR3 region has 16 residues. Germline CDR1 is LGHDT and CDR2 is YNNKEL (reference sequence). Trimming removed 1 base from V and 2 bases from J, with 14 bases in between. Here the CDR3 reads CASSQGWDTFNTEAFF. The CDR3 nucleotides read TGTGCCAGCAGCCAAGGGTGGGACACCTTCAACACTGAAGCTTTCTTT.

The DNA for the CDR3 is TGTGCCAGCAGCCTCAGCGTTTATGGCTACACCTTC. As protein: CASSLSVYGYTF. This sequence joins TRBV7-9 and TRBJ1-2, with D unclear. Trimming left V 5 bases short and J 5 bases short, with 9 bases between. The CDR3 sequence is 12 residues long. Per germline, CDR1 SEHNR and CDR2 FQNEAQ (reference sequence).

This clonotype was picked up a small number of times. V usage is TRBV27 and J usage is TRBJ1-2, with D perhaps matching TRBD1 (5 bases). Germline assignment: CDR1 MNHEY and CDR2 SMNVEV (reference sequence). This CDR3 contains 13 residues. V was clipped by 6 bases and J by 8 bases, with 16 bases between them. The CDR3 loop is CASSWATGSGYTF. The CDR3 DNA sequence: TGTGCCAGCAGCTGGGCAACAGGATCGGGCTACACCTTC.

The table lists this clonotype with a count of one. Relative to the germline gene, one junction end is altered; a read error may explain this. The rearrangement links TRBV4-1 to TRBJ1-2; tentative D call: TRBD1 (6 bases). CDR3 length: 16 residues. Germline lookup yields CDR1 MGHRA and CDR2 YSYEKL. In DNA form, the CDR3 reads TGCGCCAGCAGCCAAGATCTTACAGGGTCAAACTATGGCTGCACCTTC. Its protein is CASSQDLTGSNYGCTF.

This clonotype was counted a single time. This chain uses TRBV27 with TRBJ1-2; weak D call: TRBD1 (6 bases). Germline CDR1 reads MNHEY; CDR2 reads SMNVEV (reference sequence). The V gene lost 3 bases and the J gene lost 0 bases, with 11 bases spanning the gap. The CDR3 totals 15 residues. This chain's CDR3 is CASSFRTETNYGYTF. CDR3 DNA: TGTGCCAGCAGTTTCCGGACAGAGACTAACTATGGCTACACCTTC.

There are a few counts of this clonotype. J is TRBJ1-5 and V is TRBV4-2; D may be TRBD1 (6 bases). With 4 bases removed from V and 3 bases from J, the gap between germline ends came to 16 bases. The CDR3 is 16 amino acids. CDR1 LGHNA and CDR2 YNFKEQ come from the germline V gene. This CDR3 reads CASSPDTGLDNQPQHF. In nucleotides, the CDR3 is TGTGCCAGCAGCCCGGACACAGGGTTGGACAATCAGCCCCAGCATTTT.

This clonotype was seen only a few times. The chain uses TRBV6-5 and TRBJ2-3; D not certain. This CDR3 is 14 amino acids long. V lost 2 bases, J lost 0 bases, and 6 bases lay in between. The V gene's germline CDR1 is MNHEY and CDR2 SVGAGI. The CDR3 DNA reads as TGTGCCAGCAGTTACGGTGGTAGCACAGATACGCAGTATTTT. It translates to CASSYGGSTDTQYF.

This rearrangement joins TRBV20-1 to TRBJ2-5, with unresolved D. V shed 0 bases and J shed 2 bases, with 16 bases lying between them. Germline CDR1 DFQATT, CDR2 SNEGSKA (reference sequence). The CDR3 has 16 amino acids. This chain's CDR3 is CSARDLGVGSQETQYF. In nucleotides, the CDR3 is TGCAGTGCTAGAGATCTCGGTGTAGGGTCACAAGAGACCCAGTACTTC.

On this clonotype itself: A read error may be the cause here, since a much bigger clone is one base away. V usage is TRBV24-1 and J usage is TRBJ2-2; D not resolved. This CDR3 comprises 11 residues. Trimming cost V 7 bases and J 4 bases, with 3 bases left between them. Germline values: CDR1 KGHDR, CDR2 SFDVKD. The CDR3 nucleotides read TGTGCCACCAGGAGCACCGGGGAGCTGTTTTTT. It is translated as CATRSTGELFF.

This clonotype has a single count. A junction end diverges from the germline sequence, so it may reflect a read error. CDR3 protein: CVSSSTSGGVFGNEQFF. CDR3 sequence (DNA): TGTGTCAGCTCATCTACTAGCGGGGGCGTCTTTGGGAATGAGCAGTTCTTC. The chain is built from TRBV18 and TRBJ2-1; 11 bases match TRBD2. The CDR3 consists of 17 residues. Germline V CDR1 and CDR2: KGHSH, LQKENI. Using reference TRBV18 and TRBJ2-1 for the parts outside the CDR3, the full variable domain is NAGVMQNPRHLVRRRGQEARLRCSPMKGHSHVYWYRQLPEEGLKFMVYLQKENIIDESGMPKERFSAEFPKEGPSILRIQQVVRGDSAAYFCVSSSTSGGVFGNEQFFGPGTRLTVL.

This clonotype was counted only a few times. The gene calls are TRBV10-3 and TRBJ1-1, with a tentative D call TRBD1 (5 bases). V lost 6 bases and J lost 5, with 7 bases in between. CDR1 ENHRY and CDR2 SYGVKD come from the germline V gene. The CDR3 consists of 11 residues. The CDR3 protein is CAIRGETEAFF. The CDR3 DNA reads TGTGCCATCAGGGGGGAAACTGAAGCTTTCTTT.

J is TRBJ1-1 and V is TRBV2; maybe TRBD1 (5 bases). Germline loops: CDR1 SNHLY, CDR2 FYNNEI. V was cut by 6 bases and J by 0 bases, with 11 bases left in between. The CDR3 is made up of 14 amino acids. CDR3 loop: CASRATDMNTEAFF. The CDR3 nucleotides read TGTGCCAGCAGAGCGACAGACATGAACACTGAAGCTTTCTTT.

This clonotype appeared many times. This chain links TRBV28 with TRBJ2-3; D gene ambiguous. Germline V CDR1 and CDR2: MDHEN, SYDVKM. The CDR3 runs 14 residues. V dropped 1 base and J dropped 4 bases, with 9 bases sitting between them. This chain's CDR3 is CASSLYWESDTQYF. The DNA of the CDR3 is TGTGCCAGCAGTTTATATTGGGAATCAGATACGCAGTATTTT.

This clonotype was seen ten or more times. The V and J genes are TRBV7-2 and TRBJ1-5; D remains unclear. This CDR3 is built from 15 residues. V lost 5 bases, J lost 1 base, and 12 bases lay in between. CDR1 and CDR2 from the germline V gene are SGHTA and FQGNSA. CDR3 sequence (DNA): TGTGCCAGCAGCGCCACTCGGACCAGCAATCAGCCCCAGCATTTT. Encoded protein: CASSATRTSNQPQHF. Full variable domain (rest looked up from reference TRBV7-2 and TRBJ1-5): GAGVSQSPSNKVTEKGKDVELRCDPISGHTALYWYRQSLGQGLEFLIYFQGNSAPDKSGLPSDRFSAERTGGSVSTLTIQRTQQEDSAVYLCASSATRTSNQPQHFGDGTRLSIL.

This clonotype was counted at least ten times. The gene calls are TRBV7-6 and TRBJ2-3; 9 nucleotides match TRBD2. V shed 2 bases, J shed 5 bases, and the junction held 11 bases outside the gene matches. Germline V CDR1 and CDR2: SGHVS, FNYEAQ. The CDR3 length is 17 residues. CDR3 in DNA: TGTGCCAGCAGCTTATCCTTCCGCGGGGGGGCCGAAGATACGCAGTATTTT. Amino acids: CASSLSFRGGAEDTQYF. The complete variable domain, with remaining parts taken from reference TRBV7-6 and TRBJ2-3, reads GAGVSQSPRYKVTKRGQDVALRCDPISGHVSLYWYRQALGQGPEFLTYFNYEAQQDKSGLPNDRFSAERPEGSISTLTIQRTEQRDSAMYRCASSLSFRGGAEDTQYFGPGTRLTVL.

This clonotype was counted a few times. The CDR3 DNA is TGTGCCAGCAGCTTACGGCTCTCAGGACACGAGGGAGGAGGGCAGTTCTTC. Translation gives CASSLRLSGHEGGGQFF. The genes are TRBV7-8 and TRBJ2-1; tentatively, D is TRBD2 (6 bases). Trimming removed 2 bases from V and 12 bases from J, with 26 bases in between. The CDR3 length is 17 residues. Germline assignment: CDR1 SGHVS and CDR2 FQNEAQ.

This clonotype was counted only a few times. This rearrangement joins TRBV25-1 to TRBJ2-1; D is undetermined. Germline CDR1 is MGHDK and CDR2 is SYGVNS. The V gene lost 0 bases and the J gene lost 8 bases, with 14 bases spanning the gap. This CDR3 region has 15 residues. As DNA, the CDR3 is TGTGCCAGCAGTGAATATTATGGGGTGGCGGATGAGCAGTTCTTC. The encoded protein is CASSEYYGVADEQFF.

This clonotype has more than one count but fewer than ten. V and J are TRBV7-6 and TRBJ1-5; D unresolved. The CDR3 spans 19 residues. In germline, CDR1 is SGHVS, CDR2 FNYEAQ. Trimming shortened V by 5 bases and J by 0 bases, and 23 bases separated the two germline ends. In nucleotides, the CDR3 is TGTGCCAGCAGCCCCGGCGGGGTGCGCCTACTCGATAGCAATCAGCCCCAGCATTTT. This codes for CASSPGGVRLLDSNQPQHF.